Shown below are 24 T cell receptor beta chains from a single sample sequenced in a study of cytomegalovirus exposure and HLA in healthy donors. The method was immunoSEQ multiplex PCR; TCRdb's version includes in-frame clones alone and lacks a portion of them. The sample holds 150,000 to 250,000 clones, about 81% seen once. Sequences were obtained from PBMCs. The receptors stem from a woman between 25 and 40 years old in good health and CMV-seronegative.

This chain links TRBV15 with TRBJ2-3, with 7 nucleotides matching TRBD2. The CDR3 length is 16 residues. Germline CDR1 is LNHNV and CDR2 is YYDKDF (reference sequence). Unmatched junction bases numbered 6, after V lost 1 base and J lost 2 bases. CDR3 DNA: TGTGCCACCAGCAGAGTTCCCGGGAGGCTCACAGATACGCAGTATTTT. It encodes CATSRVPGRLTDTQYF.

The genes are TRBV6-5 and TRBJ2-2; no clear D. Trimming cost V 5 bases and J 5 bases, with 12 bases left between them. The germline gives CDR1 MNHEY, CDR2 SVGAGI. CDR3 length: 14 amino acids. Written as DNA, the CDR3 is TGTGCCAGCAGTCTAACGAGGCCAACCGGGGAGCTGTTTTTT. Translating gives CASSLTRPTGELFF.

The V and J genes are TRBV10-1 and TRBJ2-3; 10 bases match TRBD2. The CDR3 extends over 15 amino acids. Trimming removed 3 bases from V and 4 bases from J; junction bases left unmatched: 4. Germline assignment: CDR1 WNHNN and CDR2 SYGVQD (reference sequence). CDR3 region: CASSDSGGASDTQYF. The CDR3 nucleotides read TGCGCCAGCAGTGACAGCGGGGGGGCCTCAGATACGCAGTATTTT.

About this clone itself: A read error may produce the germline difference seen at one junction end. The J gene is TRBJ2-1, the V gene TRBV6-5, with 12 bases identical to TRBD2. This CDR3 contains 16 residues. Germline values: CDR1 MNHEY, CDR2 SVGAGI. The CDR3 nucleotides read TGTGCCAGCAGTTACTCGAGGGTTGGACTAGCGGGATTGACTATCTTC. This gives the protein CASSYSRVGLAGLTIF.

V and J are TRBV15 and TRBJ2-6, with D possibly matching TRBD1 (5 bases). V lost 5 bases and J lost 1, with 12 bases in between. Germline CDR1 is LNHNV and CDR2 is YYDKDF (reference sequence). CDR3 length equals 16 residues. CDR3 sequence: CATSGSQGSGANVLTF. For the CDR3, the DNA is TGTGCCACCAGCGGATCCCAGGGTTCTGGGGCCAACGTCCTGACTTTC.

The V gene is TRBV4-1, the J gene TRBJ2-7, with TRBD1 matching over 8 bases. Germline values: CDR1 MGHRA, CDR2 YSYEKL. The junction had 6 bases not matched to a gene; V was cut back by 4 bases and J by 4 bases. The CDR3 consists of 14 residues. The DNA of the CDR3 is TGCGCCAGCAGCCGATACGACAGGGGATACGAGCAGTACTTC. It encodes CASSRYDRGYEQYF.

V and J are TRBV21-1 and TRBJ1-2; the table calls TRBD1, which could not be checked here. TRBV21-1 is a known pseudogene. The CDR3 is 12 amino acids. The CDR3 DNA sequence: TGTGCCAGCATTCGAGGGGGTTTTGGCTACACCTTC. Its protein is CASIRGGFGYTF.

This clone is a singleton in its sample. CDR3 DNA sequence: TGTGCCATCAAGACTAGCGGCGCCTACGGCGAGCAGTTCTTC. Protein sequence: CAIKTSGAYGEQFF. This chain uses TRBV10-3 with TRBJ2-1; 9 nucleotides align to TRBD2. The V gene's germline CDR1 is ENHRY and CDR2 SYGVKD. Unmatched junction bases numbered 11, after V lost 7 bases and J lost 10 bases. The CDR3 covers 14 residues.

This clone showed up just once. The genes are TRBV5-4 and TRBJ1-2, with D uncertain. CDR3 length equals 16 residues. Trimming took 4 bases from V and 2 from J, leaving 18 bases between them. CDR1 is SGHNT, CDR2 YYREEE, per germline (reference sequence). CDR3: CASSHPRRGLNYGYTF. CDR3 nucleotide sequence: TGTGCCAGCAGCCATCCCAGGCGGGGTTTGAACTATGGCTACACCTTC.

The V and J genes are TRBV15 and TRBJ1-1; unclear D gene. This CDR3 has 12 amino acids. V was pared by 1 base and J by 8 bases, with 8 bases between. The germline V gene encodes CDR1 LNHNV and CDR2 YYDKDF (reference sequence). CDR3 sequence: CATSRVDSEAFF. In DNA, the CDR3 is TGTGCCACCAGCAGAGTAGACTCCGAAGCTTTCTTT.

This chain links TRBV27 with TRBJ1-6, with 7 positions matching TRBD1. The CDR3 runs 18 residues. The V gene end was trimmed by 3 bases and the J gene end by 5 bases; junction bases not matched to a gene: 13. Germline V gene lookup returns CDR1 MNHEY and CDR2 SMNVEV (reference sequence). The CDR3 is CASSFARGRGLNNSPLHF. The CDR3 DNA follows: TGTGCCAGCAGTTTCGCGAGGGGGCGCGGACTCAATAATTCACCCCTCCACTTT.

The sample holds a few counts of this clone. One end of the junction varies from germline; a read error may be responsible. DNA of the CDR3: TGTGCCAGCAGTTACGACGGCACAGGGGAGTTTGAGGAGTTC. Protein sequence: CASSYDGTGEFEEF. V usage is TRBV6-5 and J usage is TRBJ2-7; 7 bases align to TRBD1. Per germline, CDR1 MNHEY and CDR2 SVGAGI. There are 14 residues in the CDR3.

The V gene is TRBV2, the J gene TRBJ2-7, with 7 bases lining up with TRBD1. Germline values: CDR1 SNHLY, CDR2 FYNNEI. CDR3 size: 16 residues. The ends lost 3 bases at V and 2 bases at J; junction bases unmatched: 10. The CDR3 sequence is CASSDPAGGDPYEQYF. The CDR3 coding sequence is TGTGCCAGCAGTGACCCCGCAGGGGGAGACCCCTACGAGCAGTACTTC.

The chain links TRBV5-1 to TRBJ2-3; no definite D call. The CDR3 consists of 11 residues. The germline gives CDR1 SGHRS, CDR2 YFSETQ. The germline V and J ends were trimmed by 5 bases and 6 bases, with 7 bases remaining between them. This CDR3 is CASREMDTQYF. The CDR3 bases are TGCGCCAGCAGGGAGATGGATACGCAGTATTTT.

V and J are TRBV5-1 and TRBJ1-1; tentatively, D is TRBD1 (6 bases). This CDR3 comprises 14 residues. Germline values: CDR1 SGHRS, CDR2 YFSETQ. V dropped 3 bases and J dropped 4 bases, with 13 bases sitting between them. The CDR3 loop reads CASSWGQGSTEAFF. CDR3 in DNA: TGCGCCAGCAGCTGGGGGCAGGGGAGCACTGAAGCTTTCTTT.

The chain recombines TRBV9 with TRBJ1-2, with no clear D. The CDR3 is made up of 15 amino acids. The V gene's germline CDR1 is SGDLS and CDR2 YYNGEE. Trimming left V 0 bases short and J 2 bases short, with 11 bases between. The CDR3 DNA reads TGTGCCAGCAGCGTAGGTGGCAGCGACAACTATGGCTACACCTTC. Translation: CASSVGGSDNYGYTF.

This sequence joins TRBV7-6 and TRBJ1-5; 8 bases agree with TRBD1. CDR3 size: 15 residues. Germline assignment: CDR1 SGHVS and CDR2 FNYEAQ. With V trimmed by 3 bases and J by 5 bases, 6 bases remained unmatched. As DNA, the CDR3 is TGTGCCAGCAGCTTGGGGGGGACAGGCTATCAGCCCCAGCATTTT. Protein: CASSLGGTGYQPQHF.

This chain links TRBV5-6 with TRBJ1-1; the D is unclear. The CDR3 has 16 amino acids. The V and J ends lost 1 base and 4 bases respectively, with 17 bases between them. Germline-derived CDR1 and CDR2 are SGHDT and YYEEEE. The CDR3 region is CASSLIGETSGTEAFF. CDR3 DNA sequence: TGTGCCAGCAGCTTGATCGGGGAGACTTCGGGCACTGAAGCTTTCTTT.

This sequence joins TRBV5-1 and TRBJ1-1; D possibly corresponds to TRBD1 (6 bases). Trimming removed 3 bases at V and 0 bases at J, with 12 bases between. Germline assignment: CDR1 SGHRS and CDR2 YFSETQ. The CDR3 loop spans 15 amino acids. As DNA, the CDR3 is TGCGCCAGCAGCTCCCGGACAGACATGAACACTGAAGCTTTCTTT. Protein sequence: CASSSRTDMNTEAFF.

The chain joins TRBV19 to TRBJ1-2; tentatively, D is TRBD1 (6 bases). Germline V lookup: CDR1 LNHDA, CDR2 SQIVND (reference sequence). This CDR3 has 12 residues. Trimming took 11 bases from V and 7 from J, leaving 17 bases between them. In nucleotides, the CDR3 is TGTGCCGCCACCGGTGGGGGCGCTGGCTACACCTTC. This sequence encodes CAATGGGAGYTF.

The V call is TRBV14, the J call TRBJ1-3, with D perhaps TRBD1 (6 bases). Deletions cut 8 bases from V and 0 bases from J, with 8 bases between. Germline CDR1 and CDR2: SGHDN and FVKESK. CDR3 length equals 13 residues. Here the CDR3 DNA reads TGTGCCAGCGGGACACTCTCTGGAAACACCATATATTTT. This codes for CASGTLSGNTIYF.

J is TRBJ2-5 and V is TRBV5-1; 10 bases map to TRBD1. CDR1 is SGHRS and CDR2 is YFSETQ in the germline V gene. J gave up 1 base and V 4 bases, and 4 bases lay outside the gene matches. This CDR3 comprises 15 residues. The CDR3 loop is CASSRGQGIQETQYF. The CDR3 nucleotides read TGCGCCAGCAGCAGGGGACAGGGGATCCAAGAGACCCAGTACTTC.

This clone showed up just once. V gene TRBV5-1 combines with J gene TRBJ1-2; possible D gene TRBD1, 5 bases. The V gene lost 3 bases and the J gene lost 0 bases, with 12 bases spanning the gap. The germline gives CDR1 SGHRS, CDR2 YFSETQ. The CDR3 extends over 15 amino acids. The CDR3 DNA is TGCGCCAGCAGCTCAGACGGACAACCTAACTATGGCTACACCTTC. This gives the protein CASSSDGQPNYGYTF. The complete variable domain, with remaining parts taken from reference TRBV5-1 and TRBJ1-2, reads KAGVTQTPRYLIKTRGQQVTLSCSPISGHRSVSWYQQTPGQGLQFLFEYFSETQRNKGNFPGRFSGRQFSNSRSEMNVSTLELGDSALYLCASSSDGQPNYGYTFGSGTRLTVV.

The CDR3: CASRPREAGGGEQYF. The CDR3 DNA is TGTGCCAGCCGGCCGAGGGAAGCGGGAGGTGGGGAGCAGTACTTC. J is TRBJ2-7 and V is TRBV5-4; TRBD2 matches 9 bases. Germline loops: CDR1 SGHNT, CDR2 YYREEE (reference sequence). The CDR3 has 15 residues. J was trimmed by 7 bases and V by 7 bases; bases with no gene match: 15.